These T cell receptor beta chains were read from a single sample in a study of shared clonotypes between healthy human individuals. Libraries were prepared by immunoSEQ multiplex PCR; TCRdb keeps only in-frame clonotypes and omits some of them. The sample lists more than 900,000 clones, roughly 74% occurring once. Sequenced: memory CD4+ T cells from PBMCs. The receptors were sampled from a man younger than 35 in good health. Some clones in this sample may be carry-over from other donors' samples. Each CDR3 is given with its conserved first and last residue. D genes are given only for firm matches. Clone size appears in some rows only: once, few, many, or a class for an expanded clone.

>.|TRBV4-2|TRBJ1-1|.
TGTGCCAGCAGCCCGTCGGGTTGGGGTGTGAAGAACACTGAAGCTTTCTTT
CASSPSGWGVKNTEAFF
>.|TRBV19|TRBJ2-5|.
TGTGCCAGTAGCAACGGACCACGAGAGACCCAGTACTTC
CASSNGPRETQYF
>TRBD1|TRBV6-6|TRBJ2-3|.
TGTGCCAGCAGCTCCCTTCCGGGACAGGGACCAGATACGCAGTATTTT
CASSSLPGQGPDTQYF
>.|TRBV5-1|TRBJ2-4|.
TGCGCCAGCAGCCAAGGGGGTCCCAAAAACATTCAGTACTTC
CASSQGGPKNIQYF
>.|TRBV6-6|TRBJ1-1|once
TGTGCCAGCAGTTACAACGGGGCGGAGGACACTGAAGCTTTCTTT
CASSYNGAEDTEAFF
>.|TRBV28|TRBJ1-1|few
TGTGCCAGCAGTTTCATTGGACGCAGAATCATGAACACTGAAGCTTTCTTT
CASSFIGRRIMNTEAFF
>.|TRBV12-2|TRBJ1-5|.
TGTGCAAGTCGCTTAGAACTGGGAGATCAGCCCCAGCATTTT
CASRLELGDQPQHF
>.|TRBV5-4|TRBJ2-3|.
TGTGCCAGCAGCTTGTTCGGTCCCACTACGCAGTATTTT
CASSLFGPTTQYF
>TRBD1|TRBV5-1|TRBJ1-1|.
TGCGCCACCCGGACAGGGCCGACCGACTCCGAAGCTTTCTTT
CATRTGPTDSEAFF
>.|TRBV30|TRBJ1-1|.
TGTGCCTGGAGTCGTGAGAATCGGGCTTTCTTT
CAWSRENRAFF
>TRBD2|TRBV5-1|TRBJ2-1|.
TGCGCCAGCAGCCCACTAGCGGGATCCTACAATGAGCAGTTCTTC
CASSPLAGSYNEQFF
>.|TRBV28|TRBJ2-3|.
TGTGCCAGCGTCAGGACTGACACCTATACGCAGTATTTT
CASVRTDTYTQYF
>.|TRBV5-1|TRBJ2-7|.
TGCGCCAGCAGCTCCCAGCCCCAGGGTGACTCCTACGAGCAGTACTTC
CASSSQPQGDSYEQYF
>.|TRBV5-1|TRBJ2-2|.
TGCGCCAGCTCGACAGGAGCGAACACCGGGGAGCTGTTTTTT
CASSTGANTGELFF
>.|TRBV11-2|TRBJ1-2|.
TGTGCCAGCAGCGCACGAAGGGACCCCTTTGGCTATGGCTACACCTTC
CASSARRDPFGYGYTF
>.|TRBV7-2|TRBJ2-7|.
TGTGCCAGCAGCTTAGAGGGGGGCGTCAGCTCCTACGAGCAGTACTTC
CASSLEGGVSSYEQYF
>TRBD1|TRBV4-1|TRBJ1-5|.
TGCGCCAGCAGCCAAGGGTTACAGGGGGCTAGCAATCAGCCCCAGCATTTT
CASSQGLQGASNQPQHF
>.|TRBV7-2|TRBJ2-1|.
TGTGCCAGCACGGCTAGTAGTCAAATCTCGAGTGAGCAGTTCTTC
CASTASSQISSEQFF
>TRBD2|TRBV14|TRBJ2-1|.
TGTGCCAGCAGCCCCAGCGGGAGGGGGAATTACAATGAGCAGTTCTTC
CASSPSGRGNYNEQFF
>.|TRBV2|TRBJ1-2|.
TGTGCCAGCAGTTCGACTGGATCCTATGGCTACACCTTC
CASSSTGSYGYTF
>.|TRBV6-1|TRBJ2-1|.
TGTGCCAGCAGTGAGTCTAGCGCCTCCTACAATGAGCAGTTCTTC
CASSESSASYNEQFF
>TRBD1|TRBV9|TRBJ2-3|.
TGTGCCAGCAGCGTTCTAACAGGGGGCCCTAGCACAGATACGCAGTATTTT
CASSVLTGGPSTDTQYF
>TRBD1|TRBV2|TRBJ2-7|.
TGTGCCAGCAGTGACCGGACAGGGAGGTACGAGCAGTACTTC
CASSDRTGRYEQYF
>TRBD2|TRBV27|TRBJ2-7|.
TGTGCCAGCACCCGGACTAGCGGGACCTACGAGCAGTACTTC
CASTRTSGTYEQYF
>.|TRBV6-1|TRBJ1-2|.
TGTGCCGGCTCAGGAGGTGATGGACACTATGGCTACACCTTC
CAGSGGDGHYGYTF
>.|TRBV5-1|TRBJ2-3|.
TGCGCCAGCAGCTTGGCCGATAGCACAGATACGCAGTATTTT
CASSLADSTDTQYF
>TRBD2|TRBV5-4|TRBJ2-5|many
TGTGCCAGCAGCTTGGGGGCTAGCGGGATGGGGTACGAGACCCAGTACTTC
CASSLGASGMGYETQYF
>.|TRBV5-6|TRBJ1-5|.
TGTGCCAGCAGTTTGGCAGGGCTCACCCTTAGCAATCAGCCCCAGCATTTT
CASSLAGLTLSNQPQHF
>.|TRBV9|TRBJ2-5|once
TGTGCCAGCAACCCAGGTGGGAGTAGGCAAGAGACCCAGTACTTC
CASNPGGSRQETQYF
>TRBD1|TRBV19|TRBJ2-7|few
TGTGCCAGTAGTATGGCGGGACAGGGCTACGAGCAGTACTTC
CASSMAGQGYEQYF
>.|TRBV13|TRBJ1-2|.
TGTGCCAGCAGCTTAGAAGGAGCGGGGCCCAGGTATGGCTACACCTTC
CASSLEGAGPRYGYTF